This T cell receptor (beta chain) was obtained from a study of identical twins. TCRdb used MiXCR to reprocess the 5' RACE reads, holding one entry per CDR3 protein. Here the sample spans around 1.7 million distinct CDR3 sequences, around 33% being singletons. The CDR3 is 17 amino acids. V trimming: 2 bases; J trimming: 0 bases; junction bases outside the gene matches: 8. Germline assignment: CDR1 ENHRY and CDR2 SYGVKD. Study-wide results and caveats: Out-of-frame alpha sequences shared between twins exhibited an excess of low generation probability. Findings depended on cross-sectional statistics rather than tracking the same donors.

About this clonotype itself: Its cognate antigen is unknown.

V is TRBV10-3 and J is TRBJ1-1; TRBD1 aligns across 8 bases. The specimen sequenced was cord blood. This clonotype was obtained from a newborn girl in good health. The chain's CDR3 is CAISEATGVAVNTEAFF. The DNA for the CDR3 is TGTGCCATCAGTGAGGCGACAGGGGTGGCGGTGAACACTGAAGCTTTCTTT.